Following are 27 T cell receptor beta chains from one sample sequenced in a study of cytomegalovirus exposure and HLA in healthy donors. Vbeta (60) and Jbeta (13) primers were used in the PCR. Sequenced by immunoSEQ multiplex PCR; TCRdb stores in-frame clones only, minus some. The data contain about 140,000 clones, 70% to 80% of them seen just once; the ten biggest clones take up around 2%. Sequencing was done on a sample of PBMCs. The source of these receptors is a man younger than 40 in good health and CMV-seronegative.

V gene TRBV30 combines with J gene TRBJ2-3; a weak D match, TRBD2 (6 bases). The germline V and J ends were trimmed by 8 bases and 6 bases, with 15 bases remaining between them. The germline CDR1 and CDR2 sequences are GTSNPN and SVGIG (reference sequence). The CDR3 has 12 residues. The CDR3 region is CAGHGGSDTQYF. The DNA for the CDR3 is TGTGCCGGACATGGAGGGAGTGATACGCAGTATTTT.

This clone was detected a few times. This chain links TRBV28 with TRBJ2-7; TRBD2 might be the D (6 bases). The germline V gene encodes CDR1 MDHEN and CDR2 SYDVKM. V lost 5 bases and J 9 bases, leaving 23 bases between the germline ends. This CDR3 is 15 amino acids long. Here the CDR3 reads CASSNPGDQIRGQYF. Written as DNA, the CDR3 is TGTGCCAGCAGTAACCCGGGGGACCAAATACGAGGGCAGTACTTC.

The chain combines TRBV7-9 with TRBJ1-1; D unresolved. V lost 3 bases to trimming and J lost 2 bases, with 10 bases between them. CDR3 length: 14 amino acids. Germline V lookup: CDR1 SEHNR, CDR2 FQNEAQ (reference sequence). CDR3 nucleotide sequence: TGTGCCAGCAGCTTCCCTGGACTAAACACTGAAGCTTTCTTT. Protein sequence: CASSFPGLNTEAFF.

The chain couples TRBV19 to TRBJ1-1, with D unresolved. The CDR3 is 14 amino acids. Germline loops: CDR1 LNHDA, CDR2 SQIVND (reference sequence). Trimming pared 7 bases from V and 1 base from J, leaving 13 bases between. The CDR3 region has the DNA TGTGCCAGTAAAAGAGGGATAGGGAACACTGAAGCTTTCTTT. This translates into CASKRGIGNTEAFF.

This chain uses TRBV2 with TRBJ2-1; 7 bases agree with TRBD2. The V gene end was trimmed by 8 bases and the J gene end by 3 bases; junction bases not matched to a gene: 10. CDR1 is SNHLY and CDR2 is FYNNEI in the germline V gene. This CDR3 spans 15 amino acids. CDR3 sequence reads: CASHERSGGYNEQFF. CDR3 DNA sequence: TGTGCCAGCCACGAGAGGTCGGGAGGCTACAATGAGCAGTTCTTC. Variable domain in full (rest from reference TRBV2 and TRBJ2-1): EPEVTQTPSHQVTQMGQEVILRCVPISNHLYFYWYRQILGQKVEFLVSFYNNEISEKSEIFDDQFSVERPDGSNFTLKIRSTKLEDSAMYFCASHERSGGYNEQFFGPGTRLTVL.

In DNA form, the CDR3 reads TGTGCCAGCATAGAGGTGCAGCAACCCTTCTACGAGCAGTACTTC. Its protein product is CASIEVQQPFYEQYF. The chain employs TRBV6-1 and TRBJ2-7; D unresolved. This CDR3 spans 15 amino acids. CDR1 MNHNS and CDR2 SASEGT come from the germline V gene. Trimming took 7 bases from V and 3 from J, leaving 19 bases between them.

The CDR3, as DNA: TGCAGCGGAGTACAGGGGGCTGGAAACACCATATATTTT. This sequence encodes CSGVQGAGNTIYF. The chain is built from TRBV29-1 and TRBJ1-3; 8 bases fit TRBD1. Germline V CDR1 and CDR2: SQVTM, ANQGSEA. V lost 7 bases, J lost 2 bases, and 4 bases stayed unmatched. The CDR3 is 13 residues long.

This rearrangement joins TRBV5-1 to TRBJ2-3; 9 bases line up with TRBD2. The length of the CDR3 is 15 residues. V lost 4 bases to trimming and J lost 0 bases; unmatched junction nucleotides: 3. From germline, CDR1 is SGHRS and CDR2 YFSETQ. Written as DNA, the CDR3 is TGCGCCAGCAGCGCTACTAGCGGGAGCACAGATACGCAGTATTTT. It specifies CASSATSGSTDTQYF.

The rearrangement uses TRBV11-2 and TRBJ1-1; D is perhaps TRBD1 (5 bases). The CDR3 is 15 residues long. Germline values: CDR1 SGHAT, CDR2 FQNNGV. V was clipped by 4 bases and J by 0 bases, with 12 bases between them. This CDR3 is CASSSPTVVNTEAFF. The CDR3 nucleotides read TGTGCCAGCAGCTCCCCGACAGTGGTGAACACTGAAGCTTTCTTT.

The chain couples TRBV27 to TRBJ2-7; possible D gene TRBD2, 6 bases. The CDR3 extends over 15 amino acids. Trimming cost V 0 bases and J 2 bases, with 11 bases left between them. Germline CDR1 MNHEY, CDR2 SMNVEV (reference sequence). CDR3 loop: CASSLSWGETYEQYF. The DNA of the CDR3 is TGTGCCAGCAGTTTATCATGGGGGGAAACCTACGAGCAGTACTTC.

This clone was picked up a small number of times. The chain uses TRBV30 and TRBJ2-1; 13 bases are a match to TRBD2. The CDR3 has 19 amino acids. Germline V CDR1 and CDR2: GTSNPN, SVGIG (reference sequence). Trimming at V came to 1 base and at J to 8 bases, leaving 17 bases not matched to a gene. The CDR3 sequence: CAWSDWTSGRLWGLDEQFF. In nucleotides, the CDR3 is TGTGCCTGGAGTGATTGGACTAGCGGGAGACTTTGGGGTTTGGATGAGCAGTTCTTC.

The J gene is TRBJ2-5, the V gene TRBV7-2; 12 nucleotides agree with TRBD1. V lost 5 bases, J lost 5 bases, and 6 bases stayed unmatched. This CDR3 region has 15 residues. The germline CDR1 and CDR2 sequences are SGHTA and FQGNSA. The CDR3 bases are TGTGCCAGCAGCCGGGGGACAGGGGGCTGGGAGACCCAGTACTTC. Translating it yields CASSRGTGGWETQYF.

This clone has more than one count but fewer than ten. The chain recombines TRBV28 with TRBJ2-6, with unresolved D. Germline CDR1 MDHEN, CDR2 SYDVKM. The CDR3 consists of 14 residues. The CDR3 sequence is CGSGVTVGANVLTF. The CDR3 nucleotides are TGTGGTTCGGGTGTAACTGTTGGGGCCAACGTCCTGACTTTC.

The J gene is TRBJ1-2, the V gene TRBV11-2, with D tentatively TRBD1 (5 bases). Germline values: CDR1 SGHAT, CDR2 FQNNGV. V was trimmed by 5 bases and J by 7 bases, leaving 17 bases between them. This CDR3 contains 14 residues. CDR3 coding DNA: TGTGCCAGCAGCGCCTTTTCAGGGTTCTCTGGCTACACCTTC. Translation: CASSAFSGFSGYTF.

This chain connects TRBV7-9 to TRBJ2-7; 8 bases fit TRBD2. The CDR3 is 14 amino acids. Trimming cost V 2 bases and J 5 bases; bases outside gene matches: 5. The germline CDR1 and CDR2 sequences are SEHNR and FQNEAQ (reference sequence). As DNA, the CDR3 is TGTGCCAGCAGCTTACAAGCGGGAGTCGACGAGCAGTACTTC. This sequence encodes CASSLQAGVDEQYF.

This chain's CDR3 is CASSTLLGQYEKLFF. The CDR3 DNA sequence: TGTGCCAGTAGTACCCTCCTGGGGCAATACGAAAAACTGTTTTTT. This chain uses TRBV19 with TRBJ1-4, with D perhaps TRBD1 (5 bases). V was trimmed by 4 bases and J by 8 bases, leaving 17 bases between them. This CDR3 contains 15 residues. CDR1 is LNHDA and CDR2 is SQIVND in the germline V gene (reference sequence).

The chain employs TRBV7-9 and TRBJ1-1; TRBD1 is a possible D gene (6 bases). Germline V gene sequence: CDR1 SEHNR, CDR2 FQNEAQ (reference sequence). V lost 2 bases, J lost 4 bases, and 17 bases lay in between. The CDR3 totals 16 residues. CDR3: CASSLLGRGEFTEAFF. The CDR3 DNA follows: TGTGCCAGCAGCTTACTGGGCAGGGGTGAATTCACTGAAGCTTTCTTT.

This chain joins TRBV4-1 and TRBJ2-3, with TRBD2 identical over 14 bases. V shed 0 bases, J shed 4 bases, and the junction held 12 bases outside the gene matches. Germline CDR1 is MGHRA and CDR2 is YSYEKL. The CDR3 has 20 residues. CDR3 DNA: TGCGCCAGCAGCCAAGATCCCCGCATGGGACTAGCGGGAGTGGCAGATACGCAGTATTTT. This encodes CASSQDPRMGLAGVADTQYF.

The chain has TRBV18 and TRBJ1-2; TRBD1 matches at 9 bases. With 6 bases clipped from V and 8 bases from J, the junction kept 10 bases outside the gene matches. The CDR3 is 14 residues long. Germline V gene sequence: CDR1 KGHSH, CDR2 LQKENI. The CDR3 sequence is CASSPNTGGGGYTF. CDR3 coding DNA: TGTGCCAGCTCGCCAAATACAGGGGGCGGAGGCTACACCTTC.

The sample holds one count of this clone. The chain couples TRBV5-7 to TRBJ1-2; 8 bases agree with TRBD1. TRBV5-7 qualifies as an ORF whose function is uncertain. Trimming took 1 base from V and 4 from J; bases not matched to a gene: 6. The CDR3 is 15 residues long. The CDR3 bases are TGTGCCAGCAGCTTGTCCAGGGGGCGTACCTATGGCTACACCTTC. It codes for CASSLSRGRTYGYTF.

The CDR3 sequence: CASSVGQGNYGYTF. CDR3 nucleotide sequence: TGTGCCAGCAGCGTAGGACAGGGGAACTATGGCTACACCTTC. The chain joins TRBV9 to TRBJ1-2; 8 nucleotides align to TRBD1. This CDR3 spans 14 amino acids. Germline loops: CDR1 SGDLS, CDR2 YYNGEE. V lost 0 bases and J lost 2; bases outside the gene matches: 0.

The CDR3 coding sequence is TGTGCCAGCAGCCCGACTGGCGATCTTGGCTACACCTTC. It is translated as CASSPTGDLGYTF. The genes are TRBV6-5 and TRBJ1-2; D gene ambiguous. CDR1 is MNHEY and CDR2 is SVGAGI in the germline V gene. CDR3 length: 13 amino acids. V lost 6 bases, J lost 7 bases, and 15 bases lay in between.

The rearrangement links TRBV6-6 to TRBJ1-1, with D unclear. From germline, CDR1 is MNHNY and CDR2 SVGAGI (reference sequence). This CDR3 contains 11 residues. V shed 0 bases and J shed 6 bases, with 2 bases lying between them. CDR3: CASSYSAEAFF. In DNA, the CDR3 is TGTGCCAGCAGTTACTCCGCTGAAGCTTTCTTT.

To note about this clone: The junction departs from the called germline gene at one end, perhaps through a read error. The V call is TRBV7-9, the J call TRBJ1-1; tentative D call: TRBD1 (5 bases). The germline V gene has CDR1 SEHNR and CDR2 FQNEAQ (reference sequence). This CDR3 has 14 amino acids. The CDR3 here is CANSLAQGDTEAFF. The CDR3 region has the DNA TGTGCCAACAGCTTAGCGCAGGGTGACACTGAAGCTTTCTTT.

This clone was recorded once. V usage is TRBV6-5 and J usage is TRBJ1-2; 8 positions agree with TRBD1. V lost 0 bases, J lost 7 bases, and 7 bases stayed unmatched. This CDR3 contains 15 residues. Germline values: CDR1 MNHEY, CDR2 SVGAGI. This CDR3 reads CASSYSMAGGLGYTF. DNA of the CDR3: TGTGCCAGCAGTTACTCGATGGCAGGGGGCCTTGGCTACACCTTC.

In nucleotides, the CDR3 is TGTGCCTGGAGTGGGCAGAGCGAGCAGTACTTC. It translates to CAWSGQSEQYF. V is TRBV30 and J is TRBJ2-5; the D is unclear. The DNA end is more similar to TRBJ2-7, so the J call may be wrong. Per the germline V gene, CDR1 is GTSNPN and CDR2 is SVGIG (reference sequence). This CDR3 has 11 residues.

This clone has a single count. This chain uses TRBV5-3 with TRBJ2-3; possibly TRBD2 for D (5 bases). TRBV5-3 is an ORF, with its function uncertain. Between the trimmed V and J ends, which lost 0 bases and 2 bases, there was a span of 13 bases. The CDR3 runs to 16 residues. The CDR3 protein is CARSLARLGLTDTQYF. CDR3 sequence (DNA): TGTGCCAGAAGCTTGGCCCGGCTCGGACTCACAGATACGCAGTATTTT.